Below, one T cell receptor (beta chain) is given with its context. The antigen is undetermined. This entry is derived from a study of cytomegalovirus exposure and HLA in healthy donors. Study conclusions and caveats: Some TCR beta chains (roughly 160 of them) were listed as cytomegalovirus-associated. In a later analysis, TCR beta V- and J-gene trimming showed a link to a missense DCLRE1C variant. The majority of TCR sequences were rare, yet some public TCRs appeared in many donors.

This PCR relied on a set of 60 Vbeta primers and 13 Jbeta primers. In the study's own analysis: A later analysis tallied 80 million to 100 million unique TCR beta chains, about 9.9 million of them shared. The protocol was immunoSEQ multiplex PCR, while the TCRdb copy is restricted to in-frame clones and leaves out a portion. The V and J calls and clone size were taken over from that table, and D and trimming were inferred from the DNA. Among 100,000 or so clones listed, roughly 80% were seen once. Trimming took off 6 bases at V and 0 bases at J, with 11 bases between the two ends. This CDR3 has 14 amino acids. Germline loops: CDR1 ENHRY, CDR2 SYGVKD.

The chain has TRBV10-3 and TRBJ1-2; no clear D gene. This TCR was sampled from a male donor in good health and CMV-seropositive. The sequencing sample was made of PBMCs. The CDR3, as DNA: TGTGCCATCAGCGACACCCGAACTAACTATGGCTACACCTTC. Its translation: CAISDTRTNYGYTF.